This T cell receptor (beta chain) was sequenced during a study of early T cells in non-severe SARS-CoV-2 infection (dated by TCRdb to about 2021). Concerning the study at large: Because TCR sequencing relied on bulk RNA taken from unsorted whole blood, pairing of alpha and beta chains was not possible.

A case-control design nested within a healthcare worker cohort in London, UK, was used, with weekly nasopharyngeal swab PCR tests and blood sampling performed. Healthcare workers were recruited during the week of the UK lockdown, between 23 and 31 March 2020, and followed weekly for up to roughly 16 weeks. The germline V gene yields SGHVS for CDR1 and FQNEAQ for CDR2. The CDR3 has 16 amino acids, counting the end cysteine and phenylalanine. Only CDR3 DNA is held: 48 bases, read in frame from base 1. V ends up 1 base short and J 4 bases short, with an unmatched junction base count of 6. Library construction relied on 5' RACE. The data were produced on a NextSeq 500. To correct for sequencing error and PCR bias, the TCR library protocol tagged individual cDNA molecules with unique molecular identifiers. Both TCR alpha and beta chains were sequenced, and tight co-correlation was observed between alpha and beta sequence abundances in each sample. The source study handled its data this way. V gene, J gene and CDR3 annotation of TCR sequences was performed with Decombinator V4. TCRs were defined as expanded if a significant change between any two time points was detected under a Poisson model with p below 0.0001. TCR abundances were normalised to the total number of TCRs sequenced in each sample and reported as counts per million. TRAV1-2 paired with TRAJ12, TRAJ20 or TRAJ33 defined MAIT TCRs, while TRAV10 paired with TRAJ18 defined iNKT TCRs. VDJdb, accessed 1 November 2021, was searched for CMV, EBV and SARS-CoV-2 annotated TCRs, with TCRs annotated for multiple antigens excluded. TCRdb reprocessed the public reads (quality trimming at Q25 with fastp, clone calling with MiXCR) and kept in-frame beta chains. A single entry per CDR3 protein holds the most common genes and DNA from its merged rows. The V and J calls were not made by the authors but by TCRdb's processing. Across this sample there are approximately 70,000 distinct CDR3 sequences, with about 9.4% seen only once. The ten largest clones represent 7.6% of the sample.

Study-wide findings and limitations: VDJdb matching was skewed toward anti-spike CD8 responses and likely underestimated virus-specific expansions, missing private and CD4 specificities.

A note on this clonotype: Which antigen it targets is not known. Base qualities are not at hand, and no much larger clone is one base apart.

Sequencing used whole blood, obtained at baseline. The TCR was taken from an adult who was a healthcare worker with PCR-confirmed SARS-CoV-2 infection or an uninfected control (not recorded which). The V and J genes are TRBV7-8 and TRBJ1-5; TRBD1 aligns with 8 central bases. CDR3 loop: CASSLGRDRSNQPQHF. In nucleotide form, the sequence is TGTGCCAGCAGCTTAGGGCGGGACAGGTCAAATCAGCCCCAGCATTTT. Here the CDR3 is joined to the reference TRBV7-8 and TRBJ1-5 genes, and the full variable domain is: GAGVSQSPRYKVAKRGQDVALRCDPISGHVSLFWYQQALGQGPEFLTYFQNEAQLDKSGLPSDRFFAERPEGSVSTLKIQRTQQEDSAVYLCASSLGRDRSNQPQHFGDGTRLSIL.